A single sample is the source of the 8 T cell receptor beta chains below, sequenced in a study of shared clonotypes between healthy human individuals. Assay used: immunoSEQ multiplex PCR; TCRdb lists only in-frame clones, some missing. Among approximately 180,000 clones listed, roughly 91% were seen once. Material: naive CD4+ T cells sorted from blood. The sample's subset: CD45RA+ positively selected. These receptor sequences come from a woman under 40 in good health.

This clone occurred once. The CDR3 protein is CASSYGRSGEKLFF. CDR3 DNA sequence: TGTGCCAGCAGTTACGGCCGGAGTGGGGAAAAACTGTTTTTT. The V and J genes are TRBV6-6 and TRBJ1-4; D is unresolved. The CDR3 consists of 14 residues. Germline V gene sequence: CDR1 MNHNY, CDR2 SVGAGI (reference sequence). V gave up 2 bases and J gave up 8 bases, with 12 bases separating them.

The rearrangement uses TRBV7-8 and TRBJ2-1; 7 positions agree with TRBD2. The ends lost 1 base at V and 0 bases at J; junction bases unmatched: 6. This CDR3 comprises 17 residues. Germline assignment: CDR1 SGHVS and CDR2 FQNEAQ. CDR3 residues: CASSLVGGSYSYNEQFF. In nucleotides, the CDR3 is TGTGCCAGCAGCTTAGTTGGCGGGAGTTACTCCTACAATGAGCAGTTCTTC.

This rearrangement joins TRBV5-4 to TRBJ2-5, with 7 nucleotides matching TRBD2. The CDR3 is 16 amino acids. From germline, CDR1 is SGHNT and CDR2 YYREEE (reference sequence). V lost 1 base, J lost 6 bases, and 12 bases stayed unmatched. In DNA form, the CDR3 reads TGTGCCAGCAGCTTGAACCCTATGGGAGGGGAGAAGACCCAGTACTTC. Translation: CASSLNPMGGEKTQYF.

CDR3 loop: CASSLVQGYEQYF. DNA for the CDR3: TGTGCCAGCAGTTTAGTACAGGGGTACGAGCAGTACTTC. V and J are TRBV28 and TRBJ2-5; 7 bases are shared with TRBD1. Gene TRBJ2-7 matches the end of the DNA better, so the J call may be wrong. The CDR3 has 13 residues. The germline V gene encodes CDR1 MDHEN and CDR2 SYDVKM.

This clone has a single count. The rearrangement uses TRBV6-5 and TRBJ2-1; D ambiguous. V was shortened by 7 bases and J by 4 bases, with 5 bases between the two germline ends. The CDR3 length is 11 residues. CDR1 is MNHEY and CDR2 is SVGAGI in the germline V gene. The CDR3, as DNA: TGTGCCAGCAAGATTTACAATGAGCAGTTCTTC. It is translated as CASKIYNEQFF.

This chain connects TRBV28 to TRBJ2-7; maybe TRBD2 (6 bases). Germline CDR1 MDHEN, CDR2 SYDVKM. CDR3 length: 13 amino acids. The V end lost 4 bases, the J end lost 11 bases, and 18 bases lay between the germline ends. In DNA form, the CDR3 reads TGTGCCAGCAGTTCGGGGGAAACTACGAGGGAGTACTTC. This sequence encodes CASSSGETTREYF.

This chain links TRBV5-4 with TRBJ1-6; unclear D gene. Deletions cut 0 bases from V and 11 bases from J, with 15 bases between. Germline CDR1 SGHNT, CDR2 YYREEE (reference sequence). The CDR3 contains 15 residues. The DNA for the CDR3 is TGTGCCAGCAGCTTGGCCGCAGGAACTCCGGCACCCCTCCACTTT. Translated, it gives CASSLAAGTPAPLHF.

The V and J genes are TRBV19 and TRBJ1-1; TRBD1 agrees at 8 bases. Looked up from germline, CDR1 is LNHDA and CDR2 is SQIVND (reference sequence). The length of the CDR3 is 11 residues. J was trimmed by 8 bases and V by 6 bases; bases with no gene match: 2. CDR3 protein: CASRTGGEAFF. CDR3 DNA sequence: TGTGCCAGTAGAACAGGGGGAGAAGCTTTCTTT.